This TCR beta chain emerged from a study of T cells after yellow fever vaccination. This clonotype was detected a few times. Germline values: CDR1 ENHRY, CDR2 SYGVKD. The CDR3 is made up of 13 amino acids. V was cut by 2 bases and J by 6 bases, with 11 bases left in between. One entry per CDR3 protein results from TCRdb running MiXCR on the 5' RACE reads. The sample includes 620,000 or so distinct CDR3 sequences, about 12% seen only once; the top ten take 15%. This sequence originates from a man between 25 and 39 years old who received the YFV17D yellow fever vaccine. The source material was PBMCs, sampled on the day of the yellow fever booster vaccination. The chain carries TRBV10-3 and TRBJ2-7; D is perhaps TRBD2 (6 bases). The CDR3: CAISERDSAEQYF. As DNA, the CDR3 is TGTGCCATCAGTGAGCGGGACTCCGCCGAGCAGTACTTC.